The source of this TCR beta chain is a study of identical twins. This clonotype was picked up many times. MiXCR, applied by TCRdb to the 5' RACE reads, yields one record per CDR3 protein. The sample shows some 730,000 distinct CDR3 sequences, roughly 20% of them seen only once. The CDR3 runs 15 residues. The junction had 9 bases not matched to a gene; V was cut back by 5 bases and J by 10 bases. The sample also formed part of further work on T cells expressing NK-cell markers.

The chain employs TRBV12-3 or TRBV12-4 and TRBJ2-1; TRBD2 aligns across 12 bases. The sample consisted of PBMCs. The TCR was taken from a woman aged 18-29 years in good health. This chain's CDR3 is CASSGGTSGRFEQFF. The CDR3, as DNA: TGTGCCAGCAGTGGAGGGACTAGCGGGCGTTTCGAGCAGTTCTTC.